The 5 T cell receptor beta chains reported below all come from one sample, sequenced in a study of sequential checkpoint blockade in melanoma. Using immunoSEQ multiplex PCR, the repertoire was profiled, and TCRdb retains in-frame clones only, with some absent. Of thousands of clones in the sample, 28% were seen once. Treatment specified: randomized to nivolumab then ipilimumab (arm A) or the reverse (arm B). The sample was tumor tissue (inferred from file names), taken from a patient given nivolumab and ipilimumab in sequence. The source is a human donor with melanoma.

This clone was detected ten times or more. This chain joins TRBV11-3 and TRBJ2-1; 10 bases are shared with TRBD1. CDR1 SGHNT and CDR2 YENEEA come from the germline V gene. The CDR3 totals 18 residues. With 5 bases clipped from V and 0 bases from J, the junction kept 10 bases outside the gene matches. The CDR3: CASSPGTGVGSSYNEQFF. DNA for the CDR3: TGTGCCAGCAGCCCCGGGACAGGGGTGGGGAGCTCCTACAATGAGCAGTTCTTC.

This chain links TRBV6-8 with TRBJ2-1, with D perhaps matching TRBD1 (6 bases). Trimming cost V 2 bases and J 6 bases, with 11 bases left between them. Per the germline V gene, CDR1 is MNHGY and CDR2 is SAAAGT. This CDR3 is built from 14 residues. CDR3 sequence: CASSYTGPPNEQFF. CDR3 DNA: TGTGCCAGCAGTTACACAGGGCCCCCCAATGAGCAGTTCTTC.

This clone is medium-sized by share. The CDR3 reads CASSYRQGRYGYTF. In nucleotides, the CDR3 is TGTGCCAGCAGTTACCGACAGGGGCGCTATGGCTACACCTTC. The V and J genes are TRBV6-8 and TRBJ1-2; 8 bases match TRBD1. V was pared by 2 bases and J by 4 bases, with 3 bases of the junction left unmatched. CDR1 is MNHGY, CDR2 SAAAGT, per germline. The CDR3 has 14 amino acids.

The gene calls are TRBV5-1 and TRBJ1-2; D may be TRBD1 (5 bases). V was clipped by 6 bases and J by 4 bases, with 19 bases between them. Germline V gives CDR1 SGHRS, CDR2 YFSETQ. The CDR3 has 15 amino acids. The CDR3 DNA is TGCGCCAGCAACGAGGGGCGGGCCAATTCCTATGGCTACACCTTC. Its translation: CASNEGRANSYGYTF.

The sample holds a few counts of this clone. The V call is TRBV6-1, the J call TRBJ1-5; no definite D call. This CDR3 spans 15 amino acids. The germline V gene encodes CDR1 MNHNS and CDR2 SASEGT. Trimming stripped 0 bases from V and 0 bases from J, with 6 bases between. The CDR3 bases are TGTGCCAGCAGTGAAGCGGGAGGTAGCAATCAGCCCCAGCATTTT. Residues: CASSEAGGSNQPQHF.